The 21 T cell receptor beta chains given below trace back to one sample, sequenced in a study of T cells in Graves' hyperthyroidism and ophthalmopathy. Amplification of TCR beta CDR3 regions used RNA as the template. RT-PCR in the first round (using the HTBI primer set) targeted the TCR CDR3. Each CDR3 protein gets one entry after TCRdb re-called the multiplex PCR reads with MiXCR. Of some 720,000 distinct CDR3 sequences listed, roughly 15% are singletons. The sequencing sample was made of blood. These receptor sequences come from a man aged 18-30 years with Graves' hyperthyroidism.

This clonotype was picked up one time. The chain recombines TRBV15 with TRBJ2-3; 7 bases are shared with TRBD2. The CDR3 contains 14 residues. J gave up 2 bases and V 8 bases, and 7 bases lay outside the gene matches. CDR1 is LNHNV, CDR2 YYDKDF, per germline (reference sequence). The CDR3, as DNA: TGTGCCACCCGGGGAAGCGGGGACACAGATACGCAGTATTTT. It specifies CATRGSGDTDTQYF.

V is TRBV7-9 and J is TRBJ2-5; TRBD2 is a possible D gene (6 bases). CDR3 size: 15 residues. Trimming stripped 5 bases from V and 4 bases from J, with 17 bases between. Germline CDR1 and CDR2: SEHNR and FQNEAQ (reference sequence). The chain's CDR3 is CASSRPPSALETQYF. The CDR3 nucleotides read TGTGCCAGCAGCCGCCCCCCTAGCGCCCTAGAGACCCAGTACTTC.

This clonotype was observed at least ten times. The chain recombines TRBV12-3 or TRBV12-4 with TRBJ1-5; D gene ambiguous. V shed 9 bases and J shed 0 bases, with 12 bases lying between them. This CDR3 comprises 14 residues. CDR3 coding DNA: TGTGCCAGTAGGGTGGCGGGTAGCAATCAGCCCCAGCATTTT. Protein product: CASRVAGSNQPQHF.

This clonotype was seen at least ten times. The V and J genes are TRBV30 and TRBJ2-1; D may be TRBD2 (6 bases). The CDR3 is made up of 11 amino acids. Germline CDR1 reads GTSNPN; CDR2 reads SVGIG (reference sequence). The V end was cut by 6 bases, the J end by 9 bases, with 12 bases between. CDR3 nucleotide sequence: TGTGCCTGCTTCTGGGGACTTGAGCAGTTCTTC. It encodes CACFWGLEQFF.

The table lists this clonotype with a few counts. The chain carries TRBV19 and TRBJ2-7; perhaps D is TRBD1 or TRBD2 (5 bases each). Germline CDR1 is LNHDA and CDR2 is SQIVND (reference sequence). This CDR3 is built from 14 residues. V lost 5 bases to trimming and J lost 3 bases, with 14 bases between them. The CDR3 loop is CASSGGTGYYEQYF. DNA for the CDR3: TGTGCCAGTAGTGGAGGAACAGGCTACTACGAGCAGTACTTC.

This sequence joins TRBV29-1 and TRBJ2-7; 8 positions agree with TRBD2. V shed 1 base and J 3 bases; nucleotides not matched to a gene: 11. CDR3 length: 16 amino acids. The V gene's germline CDR1 is SQVTM and CDR2 ANQGSEA. The CDR3 here is CSVEGGLAPGVYEQYF. The CDR3 DNA follows: TGCAGCGTTGAAGGTGGACTAGCCCCAGGGGTCTACGAGCAGTACTTC.

This clonotype was observed a handful of times. The chain joins TRBV7-9 to TRBJ2-1, with a possible D match to TRBD2 (6 bases). The CDR3 has 14 amino acids. The germline gives CDR1 SEHNR, CDR2 FQNEAQ (reference sequence). V gave up 5 bases and J gave up 8 bases, with 16 bases separating them. CDR3 DNA: TGTGCCAGCAGCCCGACGACTAGAACTGATGAGCAGTTCTTC. Translated: CASSPTTRTDEQFF.

V is TRBV7-9 and J is TRBJ2-7; possibly TRBD2 for D (6 bases). Trimming pared 4 bases from V and 6 bases from J, leaving 19 bases between. The germline V gene encodes CDR1 SEHNR and CDR2 FQNEAQ (reference sequence). The length of the CDR3 is 15 residues. The CDR3 DNA reads TGTGCCAGCAGCTCGTGGAAGGACGGGAGCTCCGAGCAGTACTTC. Translation gives CASSSWKDGSSEQYF.

V gene TRBV28 combines with J gene TRBJ2-2; TRBD2 might be the D (6 bases). The CDR3 has 15 amino acids. V was cut by 6 bases and J by 1 base, with 12 bases left in between. Germline V gene sequence: CDR1 MDHEN, CDR2 SYDVKM. The CDR3 coding sequence is TGTGCCAGCAGGGCGACTAGGCGGAACACCGGGGAGCTGTTTTTT. Protein: CASRATRRNTGELFF.

The chain carries TRBV9 and TRBJ1-3, with D unresolved. V was trimmed by 4 bases and J by 2 bases, leaving 4 bases between them. The CDR3 is 12 residues long. Per germline, CDR1 SGDLS and CDR2 YYNGEE. The CDR3 region has the DNA TGTGCCAGCAGCACTGCTGGAAACACCATATATTTT. Translating gives CASSTAGNTIYF.

This clonotype was detected ten times or more. This chain connects TRBV30 to TRBJ1-1; D ambiguous. Trimming left V 2 bases short and J 5 bases short, with 6 bases between. This CDR3 region has 11 residues. Germline V gives CDR1 GTSNPN, CDR2 SVGIG (reference sequence). The CDR3 DNA reads TGTGCCTGGAGTCGGGCGACTGAAGCTTTCTTT. Its translation is CAWSRATEAFF.

The V call is TRBV10-3, the J call TRBJ2-1; possibly TRBD1 for D (6 bases). V was trimmed by 6 bases and J by 5 bases, leaving 14 bases between them. This CDR3 comprises 14 residues. The germline V gene encodes CDR1 ENHRY and CDR2 SYGVKD. The CDR3 sequence: CAISSGTLNNEQFF. Written as DNA, the CDR3 is TGTGCCATCAGCTCCGGGACACTGAACAATGAGCAGTTCTTC.

This clonotype has ten or more counts. The CDR3 reads CASSPTGVEMNTEAFF. DNA for the CDR3: TGTGCCAGCAGCCCCACCGGGGTGGAGATGAACACTGAAGCTTTCTTT. The V gene is TRBV7-2, the J gene TRBJ1-1; D remains unclear. CDR1 and CDR2 (germline): SGHTA, FQGNSA. The CDR3 is made up of 16 amino acids. Trimming took 5 bases from V and 0 from J, leaving 16 bases between them.

This clonotype appeared a few times. The V gene is TRBV20-1, the J gene TRBJ1-5; the D is unclear. The CDR3 loop spans 14 amino acids. Trimming stripped 6 bases from V and 2 bases from J, with 14 bases between. From germline, CDR1 is DFQATT and CDR2 SNEGSKA (reference sequence). The CDR3 loop is CSARPLGGNQPQHF. CDR3 sequence (DNA): TGCAGTGCCCGGCCTCTCGGGGGCAATCAGCCCCAGCATTTT.

This sequence joins TRBV20-1 and TRBJ2-1, with D perhaps matching TRBD2 (6 bases). V lost 6 bases, J lost 0 bases, and 15 bases lay in between. Germline assignment: CDR1 DFQATT and CDR2 SNEGSKA (reference sequence). The CDR3 consists of 15 residues. This chain's CDR3 is CSAVSGLSSYNEQFF. The CDR3 DNA follows: TGCAGTGCGGTCTCCGGACTAAGCTCCTACAATGAGCAGTTCTTC.

The table lists this clonotype with many counts. The chain links TRBV12-3 or TRBV12-4 to TRBJ1-2, with 12 bases that match TRBD1. V dropped 8 bases and J dropped 4; count of bases not matched to a gene: 8. CDR3 length equals 15 residues. The CDR3 spells CASGTGGLSSYGYTF. DNA of the CDR3: TGTGCCAGCGGGACAGGGGGCTTGTCCTCCTATGGCTACACCTTC.

This chain links TRBV9 with TRBJ1-1; possibly TRBD1 for D (6 bases). This CDR3 spans 14 amino acids. Germline-derived CDR1 and CDR2 are SGDLS and YYNGEE. V lost 0 bases to trimming and J lost 3 bases, with 9 bases between them. CDR3 loop: CASSVVGGYTEAFF. The CDR3 DNA follows: TGTGCCAGCAGCGTAGTGGGGGGCTACACTGAAGCTTTCTTT.

Regarding this clonotype: A single base separates this from a much larger clone, so it may be a read error. V usage is TRBV20-1 and J usage is TRBJ1-4, with 8 bases matching TRBD1. The CDR3 sequence is 16 residues long. Losses at the gene ends were 2 bases for V and 2 bases for J; bases not matched to a gene: 7. From germline, CDR1 is DFQATT and CDR2 SNEGSKA (reference sequence). The CDR3 loop is CSARKPRTGTNEKLFF. Here the CDR3 DNA reads TGCAGTGCTAGAAAGCCTCGGACAGGGACTAATGAAAAACTGTTTTTT.

This clonotype was seen a handful of times. The chain recombines TRBV6-2 or TRBV6-3 with TRBJ2-7; 9 nucleotides agree with TRBD1. V lost 5 bases to trimming and J lost 5 bases; unmatched junction nucleotides: 10. CDR3 length: 15 residues. The germline V gene encodes CDR1 MNHEY and CDR2 SVGEGT. This CDR3 reads CASSTSGQGKDEQYF. For the CDR3, the DNA is TGTGCCAGCAGTACATCGGGACAGGGTAAGGACGAGCAGTACTTC.

This clonotype was detected ten times or more. Its ends do not fully match the called genes, so a read error is possible. The V call is TRBV7-3, the J call TRBJ2-1, with a weak D call TRBD2 (6 bases). The CDR3 contains 15 residues. Germline-derived CDR1 and CDR2 are SGHTA and FQGTGA. The CDR3, as DNA: TGTGCCAGCAGCTGGGACGGGAGCTCCTACAATAAGCAGTTCTTC. Translated: CASSWDGSSYNKQFF. The entire variable domain, with the rest obtained from reference TRBV7-3 and TRBJ2-1, is as follows: GAGVSQTPSNKVTEKGKYVELRCDPISGHTALYWYRQSLGQGPEFLIYFQGTGAADDSGLPNDRFFAVRPEGSVSTLKIQRTERGDSAVYLCASSWDGSSYNKQFFGPGTRLTVL.

At least ten counts were recorded for this clonotype. The chain couples TRBV30 to TRBJ2-7, with 12 bases lining up with TRBD1. The germline gives CDR1 GTSNPN, CDR2 SVGIG (reference sequence). The CDR3 contains 15 residues. With V trimmed by 5 bases and J by 5 bases, 10 bases remained unmatched. CDR3 amino acids: CAWGRPGQGADEQYF. The CDR3 region has the DNA TGTGCCTGGGGACGACCGGGACAGGGGGCGGACGAGCAGTACTTC.